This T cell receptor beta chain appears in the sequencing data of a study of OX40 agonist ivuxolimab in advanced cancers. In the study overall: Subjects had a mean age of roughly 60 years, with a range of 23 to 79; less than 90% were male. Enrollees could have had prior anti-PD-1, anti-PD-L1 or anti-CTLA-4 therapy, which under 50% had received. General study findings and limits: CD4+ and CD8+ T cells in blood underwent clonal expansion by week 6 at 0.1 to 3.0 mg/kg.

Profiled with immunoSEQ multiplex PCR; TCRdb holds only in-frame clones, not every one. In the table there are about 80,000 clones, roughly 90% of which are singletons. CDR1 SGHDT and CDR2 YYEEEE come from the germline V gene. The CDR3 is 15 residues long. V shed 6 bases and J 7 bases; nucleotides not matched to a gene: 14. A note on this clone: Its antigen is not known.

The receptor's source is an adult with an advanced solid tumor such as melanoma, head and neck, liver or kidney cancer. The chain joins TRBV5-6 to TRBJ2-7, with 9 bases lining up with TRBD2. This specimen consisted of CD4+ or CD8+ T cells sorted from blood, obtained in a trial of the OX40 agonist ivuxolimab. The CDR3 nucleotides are TGTGCCAGCAAAGAAGGGACTAGCTGGCCCGGGGAGCAGTACTTC. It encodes CASKEGTSWPGEQYF.